Below, 30 T cell receptor beta chains from the same sample are listed, as sequenced in a study of blood T cell repertoires in COVID-19. TCRdb keeps only in-frame clones here, not all; method: immunoSEQ multiplex PCR. The sample has just under 65,000 clones; more than 65% are singletons. The sequenced material came from peripheral blood. These receptors originate from a human donor in a cohort sampled during active COVID-19.

The rearrangement joins TRBV18 to TRBJ1-6; D unresolved. The CDR3 has 16 amino acids. V lost 1 base to trimming and J lost 5 bases, with 12 bases between them. Per the germline V gene, CDR1 is KGHSH and CDR2 is LQKENI. CDR3 region: CASSPRPAGDNSPLHF. The CDR3 bases are TGTGCCAGCTCACCACGGCCGGCAGGTGATAATTCACCCCTCCACTTT.

The rearrangement joins TRBV19 to TRBJ2-1; 7 nucleotides align to TRBD1. Germline V CDR1 and CDR2: LNHDA, SQIVND (reference sequence). Losses at the gene ends were 6 bases for V and 8 bases for J; bases not matched to a gene: 4. The CDR3 length is 12 residues. CDR3 region: CASSKTGDEQFF. The CDR3 DNA reads TGTGCCAGTAGCAAAACAGGGGATGAGCAGTTCTTC.

The rearrangement joins TRBV7-8 to TRBJ1-1; D is uncertain. CDR3 length equals 12 residues. Germline assignment: CDR1 SGHVS and CDR2 FQNEAQ. With 3 bases removed from V and 11 bases from J, the gap between germline ends came to 13 bases. CDR3 nucleotides: TGTGCCAGCAGCTTTCCCGGGTCTGGGGCTTTCTTT. It is translated as CASSFPGSGAFF.

The chain uses TRBV9 and TRBJ1-6; unclear D gene. The CDR3 loop spans 17 amino acids. Per the germline V gene, CDR1 is SGDLS and CDR2 is YYNGEE. The ends were cut back, 2 bases at V and 9 bases at J, with 21 bases in the middle. CDR3 DNA sequence: TGTGCCAGCAGCGTCACCCCCTCGATTATTCCGGGTTCACCCCTCCACTTT. This sequence encodes CASSVTPSIIPGSPLHF.

The V call is TRBV14, the J call TRBJ1-6, with 9 bases fitting TRBD1. The CDR3 contains 15 residues. Germline CDR1 SGHDN, CDR2 FVKESK. After removal of 6 bases from V and 4 bases from J, the junction contained 4 bases not matched to a gene. CDR3 sequence: CASRKTGGYNSPLHF. CDR3 in DNA: TGTGCCAGCAGAAAGACAGGGGGATATAATTCACCCCTCCACTTT.

J is TRBJ2-5 and V is TRBV4-1, with 9 positions matching TRBD2. The V gene end was trimmed by 4 bases and the J gene end by 4 bases; junction bases not matched to a gene: 13. The CDR3 runs to 17 residues. The germline gives CDR1 MGHRA, CDR2 YSYEKL. The CDR3 DNA sequence: TGCGCCAGCAGCCTACGGGGGACAGCGGGGGGCGTAGAGACCCAGTACTTC. Protein sequence: CASSLRGTAGGVETQYF.

The J gene is TRBJ1-5, the V gene TRBV7-2; D remains ambiguous. CDR3 size: 14 residues. Trimming stripped 5 bases from V and 7 bases from J, with 15 bases between. Germline V gene lookup returns CDR1 SGHTA and CDR2 FQGNSA. The CDR3 coding sequence is TGTGCCAGCAGCCTGCAAGGGAGAGACCAGCCCCAGCATTTT. Translated, it gives CASSLQGRDQPQHF.

The rearrangement links TRBV7-8 to TRBJ1-1, with D uncertain. The germline CDR1 and CDR2 sequences are SGHVS and FQNEAQ. CDR3 length: 14 residues. Trimming left V 1 base short and J 1 base short, with 7 bases between. CDR3 DNA: TGTGCCAGCAGCTTAGGGGAGGGGAACACTGAAGCTTTCTTT. Protein product: CASSLGEGNTEAFF. Looking up the rest from reference TRBV7-8 and TRBJ1-1 gives the full variable domain: GAGVSQSPRYKVAKRGQDVALRCDPISGHVSLFWYQQALGQGPEFLTYFQNEAQLDKSGLPSDRFFAERPEGSVSTLKIQRTQQEDSAVYLCASSLGEGNTEAFFGQGTRLTVV.

The rearrangement uses TRBV11-3 and TRBJ1-2; 9 nucleotides agree with TRBD1. The CDR3 runs 13 residues. V shed 7 bases, J shed 8 bases, and the junction held 8 bases outside the gene matches. Per the germline V gene, CDR1 is SGHNT and CDR2 is YENEEA. The CDR3 loop reads CASTGQGRGGYTF. CDR3 DNA: TGTGCCAGCACGGGACAGGGTAGAGGCGGCTACACCTTC.

The genes are TRBV19 and TRBJ1-5, with a possible D match to TRBD1 (6 bases). V shed 3 bases and J shed 5 bases, with 8 bases lying between them. The length of the CDR3 is 13 residues. Germline lookup yields CDR1 LNHDA and CDR2 SQIVND (reference sequence). DNA for the CDR3: TGTGCCAGTAGTATGTCAGGGGATCAGCCCCAGCATTTT. Translating gives CASSMSGDQPQHF.

This clone was seen repeatedly, ten times or more. This chain uses TRBV11-2 with TRBJ1-2; D ambiguous. Deletions cut 5 bases from V and 8 bases from J, with 15 bases between. This CDR3 contains 13 residues. Per germline, CDR1 SGHAT and CDR2 FQNNGV. DNA for the CDR3: TGTGCCAGCAGCGTCCGGGAACGAGGGGGCTACACCTTC. This encodes CASSVRERGGYTF.

This clone was seen more than once but under ten times. J is TRBJ2-1 and V is TRBV5-1; a weak D match, TRBD2 (6 bases). The germline V gene has CDR1 SGHRS and CDR2 YFSETQ. The length of the CDR3 is 15 residues. V was pared by 4 bases and J by 0 bases, with 11 bases between. As DNA, the CDR3 is TGCGCCAGCAGCGCTGGGCGGGGCTCCTACAATGAGCAGTTCTTC. This codes for CASSAGRGSYNEQFF.

This chain connects TRBV5-1 to TRBJ2-1; 7 nucleotides line up with TRBD1. CDR1 SGHRS and CDR2 YFSETQ come from the germline V gene. V lost 0 bases to trimming and J lost 0 bases; unmatched junction nucleotides: 6. This CDR3 has 17 residues. CDR3 in amino acids: CASSLAPGQSSYNEQFF. For the CDR3, the DNA is TGCGCCAGCAGCTTGGCTCCGGGACAGAGCTCCTACAATGAGCAGTTCTTC. The whole variable domain, filled in from reference TRBV5-1 and TRBJ2-1, reads KAGVTQTPRYLIKTRGQQVTLSCSPISGHRSVSWYQQTPGQGLQFLFEYFSETQRNKGNFPGRFSGRQFSNSRSEMNVSTLELGDSALYLCASSLAPGQSSYNEQFFGPGTRLTVL.

The genes are TRBV6-5 and TRBJ1-1, with TRBD1 matching over 8 bases. The CDR3 has 15 residues. Germline V gives CDR1 MNHEY, CDR2 SVGAGI. V shed 8 bases, J shed 11 bases, and the junction held 19 bases outside the gene matches. The CDR3 protein is CASFGGAGGAVRAFF. CDR3 sequence (DNA): TGTGCCAGCTTTGGGGGGGCAGGGGGCGCGGTAAGGGCTTTCTTT.

The chain couples TRBV2 to TRBJ2-5, with 8 bases fitting TRBD2. Germline V CDR1 and CDR2: SNHLY, FYNNEI. Losses at the gene ends were 4 bases for V and 1 base for J; bases not matched to a gene: 5. The CDR3 is 15 residues long. The CDR3 sequence is CASSVRGGLQETQYF. DNA of the CDR3: TGTGCCAGCAGTGTCCGGGGGGGGCTCCAAGAGACCCAGTACTTC.

The chain has TRBV5-1 and TRBJ2-7; 11 bases align to TRBD2. The CDR3 spans 17 residues. Germline CDR1 SGHRS, CDR2 YFSETQ. The V and J ends lost 5 bases and 6 bases, in that order; junction bases with no gene match: 16. In nucleotides, the CDR3 is TGCGCCAGCAGGGAGGAGCCTGCTAGCGGGGGGAATTTCGAGCAGTACTTC. Protein sequence: CASREEPASGGNFEQYF.

The chain is built from TRBV30 and TRBJ2-1; 8 nucleotides match TRBD1. From germline, CDR1 is GTSNPN and CDR2 SVGIG (reference sequence). CDR3 length: 13 residues. After removal of 1 base from V and 12 bases from J, the junction contained 8 bases not matched to a gene. CDR3 in amino acids: CAWSAIGQGAQFF. CDR3 DNA sequence: TGTGCCTGGAGTGCAATTGGACAGGGTGCGCAGTTCTTC.

The rearrangement uses TRBV6-2 or TRBV6-3 and TRBJ1-2; D might be TRBD1 (5 bases). Germline V gene lookup returns CDR1 MNHEY and CDR2 SVGEGT. This CDR3 spans 15 amino acids. Trimming left V 5 bases short and J 4 bases short, with 17 bases between. As DNA, the CDR3 is TGTGCCAGCAGTCAACGACAAAGGGGTGTCTATGGCTACACCTTC. It is translated as CASSQRQRGVYGYTF.

V gene TRBV5-4 combines with J gene TRBJ2-3; 9 positions match TRBD2. This CDR3 region has 16 residues. Germline V lookup: CDR1 SGHNT, CDR2 YYREEE (reference sequence). Unmatched junction bases numbered 7, after V lost 3 bases and J lost 2 bases. The CDR3 DNA follows: TGTGCCAGCAGCTCTCCGCGGGGGGGGTACACAGATACGCAGTATTTT. Protein product: CASSSPRGGYTDTQYF.

The chain employs TRBV5-4 and TRBJ2-3, with TRBD1 matching over 7 bases. Trimming took 5 bases from V and 3 from J; bases not matched to a gene: 6. Germline CDR1 is SGHNT and CDR2 is YYREEE (reference sequence). This CDR3 comprises 14 residues. CDR3 residues: CASRQDRATDTQYF. Written as DNA, the CDR3 is TGTGCCAGCAGACAAGACAGGGCGACAGATACGCAGTATTTT. Using reference TRBV5-4 and TRBJ2-3 for the parts outside the CDR3, the full variable domain is ETGVTQSPTHLIKTRGQQVTLRCSSQSGHNTVSWYQQALGQGPQFIFQYYREEENGRGNFPPRFSGLQFPNYSSELNVNALELDDSALYLCASRQDRATDTQYFGPGTRLTVL.

This clone was observed a handful of times. The genes are TRBV7-2 and TRBJ2-3; 13 bases agree with TRBD2. With 3 bases clipped from V and 1 base from J, the junction kept 10 bases outside the gene matches. This CDR3 is built from 19 residues. Germline V gives CDR1 SGHTA, CDR2 FQGNSA. CDR3 in amino acids: CASSLEGLAGAGRTDTQYF. The CDR3 nucleotides read TGTGCCAGCAGCTTGGAAGGACTAGCGGGGGCGGGGCGCACAGATACGCAGTATTTT.

This chain connects TRBV3-1 (or the pseudogene TRBV3-2) to TRBJ2-5, with no clear D. V was trimmed by 1 base and J by 3 bases, leaving 9 bases between them. Germline V gives CDR1 LGHDT, CDR2 YNNKEL (reference sequence). The CDR3 totals 14 residues. The chain's CDR3 is CASSQGTAKETQYF. CDR3 nucleotides: TGTGCCAGCAGCCAAGGTACAGCAAAAGAGACCCAGTACTTC.

The rearrangement links TRBV12-5 to TRBJ2-7; possibly TRBD2 for D (5 bases). Per germline, CDR1 LGHNT and CDR2 FRNRAP. This CDR3 contains 15 residues. Trimming pared 7 bases from V and 2 bases from J, leaving 18 bases between. CDR3 loop: CASVSSRGPTYEQYF. The CDR3 coding sequence is TGTGCTAGTGTATCGTCCCGAGGGCCAACCTACGAGCAGTACTTC.

The CDR3 region is CASSHGQGADEQFF. In nucleotides, the CDR3 is TGCGCCAGCAGCCACGGACAGGGGGCCGATGAGCAGTTCTTC. The rearrangement links TRBV4-1 to TRBJ2-1; TRBD1 agrees at 11 bases. The ends lost 3 bases at V and 8 bases at J; junction bases unmatched: 3. Germline-derived CDR1 and CDR2 are MGHRA and YSYEKL. CDR3 size: 14 residues.

This clone was observed a few times. The chain combines TRBV6-1 with TRBJ2-2; D is perhaps TRBD1 (6 bases). Germline-derived CDR1 and CDR2 are MNHNS and SASEGT. V shed 3 bases and J shed 1 base, with 9 bases lying between them. The CDR3 extends over 15 amino acids. Here the CDR3 DNA reads TGTGCCAGCAGTGATTGGGGACAGAACACCGGGGAGCTGTTTTTT. Encoded protein: CASSDWGQNTGELFF.

This sequence joins TRBV18 and TRBJ2-1; possibly TRBD2 for D (5 bases). The CDR3 consists of 15 residues. CDR1 is KGHSH, CDR2 LQKENI, per germline. Deletions cut 3 bases from V and 0 bases from J, with 9 bases between. In nucleotides, the CDR3 is TGTGCCAGCTCACCGTTACTAGGCTCCTACAATGAGCAGTTCTTC. Translation gives CASSPLLGSYNEQFF.

The chain joins TRBV3-1 (or the pseudogene TRBV3-2) to TRBJ2-4, with D possibly TRBD1 on 6 matching bases. Per the germline V gene, CDR1 is LGHDT and CDR2 is YNNKEL (reference sequence). This CDR3 region has 14 residues. Trimming cost V 5 bases and J 5 bases, with 13 bases left between them. CDR3 region: CASSWSGAQNIQYF. CDR3 DNA sequence: TGTGCCAGCAGCTGGTCAGGGGCTCAAAACATTCAGTACTTC.

The genes are TRBV3-1 (or the pseudogene TRBV3-2) and TRBJ1-5, with a tentative D call TRBD1 (6 bases). This CDR3 is built from 15 residues. Germline values: CDR1 LGHDT, CDR2 YNNKEL (reference sequence). The V end lost 1 base, the J end lost 6 bases, and 13 bases lay between the germline ends. The CDR3 sequence is CASSQGNRDGQPQHF. CDR3 nucleotide sequence: TGTGCCAGCAGCCAAGGTAACAGGGATGGTCAGCCCCAGCATTTT.

This chain links TRBV24-1 with TRBJ2-3; no clear D. The CDR3 runs 14 residues. Trimming pared 2 bases from V and 6 bases from J, leaving 11 bases between. Germline CDR1 and CDR2: KGHDR and SFDVKD. The CDR3 spells CATSDSSTSDTQYF. The CDR3 coding sequence is TGTGCCACCAGTGATTCTTCCACTTCGGATACGCAGTATTTT.

This clone was counted only a few times. The chain links TRBV5-8 to TRBJ2-7; TRBD1 matches 7 bases. The CDR3 covers 14 residues. From germline, CDR1 is SGHTS and CDR2 YDEGEE. The V and J ends lost 4 bases and 7 bases, in that order; junction bases with no gene match: 11. DNA for the CDR3: TGTGCCAGCAGCCCCTATATGACAGGGAGAGAGCAGTACTTC. This sequence encodes CASSPYMTGREQYF.